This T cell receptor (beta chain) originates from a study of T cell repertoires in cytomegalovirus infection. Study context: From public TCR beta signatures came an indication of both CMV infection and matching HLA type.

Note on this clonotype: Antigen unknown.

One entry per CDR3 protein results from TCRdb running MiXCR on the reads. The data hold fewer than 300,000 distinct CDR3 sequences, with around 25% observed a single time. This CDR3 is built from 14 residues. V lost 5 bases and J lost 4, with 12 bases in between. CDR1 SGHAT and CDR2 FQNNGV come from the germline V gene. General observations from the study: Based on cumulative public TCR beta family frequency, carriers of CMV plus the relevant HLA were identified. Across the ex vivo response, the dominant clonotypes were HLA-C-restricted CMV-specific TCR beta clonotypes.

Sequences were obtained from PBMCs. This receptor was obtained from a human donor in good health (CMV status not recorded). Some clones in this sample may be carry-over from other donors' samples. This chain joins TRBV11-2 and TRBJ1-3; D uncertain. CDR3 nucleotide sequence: TGTGCCAGCAGCCCGGTGGGGAAGGGAAACACCATATATTTT. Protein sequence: CASSPVGKGNTIYF.